This T cell receptor (beta chain) appears in the sequencing data of a study of tumor-infiltrating lymphocytes in primary liver carcinoma. Study-level information: Subjects consisted of male and female patients aged 30 to 69 years. Points from the study as a whole: Blood trailed tumors significantly in top-250-clone fraction (p = 0.039). Less overlap was seen in tumor-adjacent and tumor-blood pairs than in tumor region pairs.

The input was 450 to 550 ng total RNA; TCR beta cDNA was made from it with a constant-region primer. Nested multiplex PCR, run for three rounds with slightly modified ARM-PCR, yielded TCR beta libraries. Forward primers for TRBV1-TRBV30 and a C-beta reverse primer served the first two PCR rounds, at about 10 cycles each. TCRdb reprocessed the multiplex PCR reads via MiXCR and lists one record per CDR3 protein. This sample has fewer than 70,000 distinct CDR3 sequences, with about two thirds found just once. The tissue used was unsorted bulk material of roughly 17-33 mg. RNA and DNA were co-extracted from it with the AllPrep DNA/RNA mini kit. This clonotype has just one count. The antigen is not known. An end of the junction does not agree with germline; a read error may underlie this. CDR1 SGHNT and CDR2 YENEEA come from the germline V gene. The CDR3 contains 15 residues.

The receptor was derived from a middle-aged man with primary liver carcinoma and hepatitis B virus infection. The chain couples TRBV11-3 to TRBJ2-1; TRBD2 agrees at 8 bases. Material for sequencing was liver tumor tissue from sampling region 2. The subset here: tumor region T2, inferior pole. CDR3 sequence reads: CVSSVGTREINERFF. The CDR3 DNA sequence: TGTGTCAGCAGCGTCGGGACTAGAGAGATTAATGAGCGGTTCTTC.